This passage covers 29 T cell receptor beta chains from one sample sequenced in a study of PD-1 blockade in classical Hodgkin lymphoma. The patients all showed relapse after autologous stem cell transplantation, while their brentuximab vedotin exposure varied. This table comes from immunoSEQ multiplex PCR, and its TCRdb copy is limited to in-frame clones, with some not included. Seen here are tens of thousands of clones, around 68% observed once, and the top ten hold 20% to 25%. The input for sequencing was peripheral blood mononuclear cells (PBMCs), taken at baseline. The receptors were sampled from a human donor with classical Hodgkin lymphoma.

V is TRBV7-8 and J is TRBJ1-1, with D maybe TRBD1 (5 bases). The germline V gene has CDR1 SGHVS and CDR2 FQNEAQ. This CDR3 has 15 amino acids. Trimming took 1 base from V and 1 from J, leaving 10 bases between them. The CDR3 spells CASSLETGGNTEAFF. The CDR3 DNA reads TGTGCCAGCAGCTTAGAGACTGGGGGGAACACTGAAGCTTTCTTT. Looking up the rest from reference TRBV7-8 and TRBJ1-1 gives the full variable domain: GAGVSQSPRYKVAKRGQDVALRCDPISGHVSLFWYQQALGQGPEFLTYFQNEAQLDKSGLPSDRFFAERPEGSVSTLKIQRTQQEDSAVYLCASSLETGGNTEAFFGQGTRLTVV.

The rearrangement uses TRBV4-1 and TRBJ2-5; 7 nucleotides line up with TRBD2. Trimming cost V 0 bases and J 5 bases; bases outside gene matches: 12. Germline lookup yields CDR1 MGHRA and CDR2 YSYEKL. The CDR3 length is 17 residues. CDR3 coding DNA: TGCGCCAGCAGCCAAGAGGTGGCGCGGGGGACGCGGGAGACCCAGTACTTC. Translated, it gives CASSQEVARGTRETQYF.

Here the CDR3 reads CASSSITGGTEAFF. The DNA for the CDR3 is TGCGCCAGCAGCTCAATAACAGGGGGCACTGAAGCTTTCTTT. The rearrangement joins TRBV5-1 to TRBJ1-1; 8 bases match TRBD1. Germline CDR1 is SGHRS and CDR2 is YFSETQ. The J segment lost 4 bases and the V segment lost 3 bases, leaving 5 bases of the junction unmatched. This CDR3 contains 14 residues.

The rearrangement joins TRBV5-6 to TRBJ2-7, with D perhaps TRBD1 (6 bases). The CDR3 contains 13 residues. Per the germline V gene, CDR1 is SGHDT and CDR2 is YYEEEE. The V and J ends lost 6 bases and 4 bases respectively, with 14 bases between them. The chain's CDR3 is CASNAGTIYEQYF. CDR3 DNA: TGTGCCAGCAACGCCGGGACAATATACGAGCAGTACTTC.

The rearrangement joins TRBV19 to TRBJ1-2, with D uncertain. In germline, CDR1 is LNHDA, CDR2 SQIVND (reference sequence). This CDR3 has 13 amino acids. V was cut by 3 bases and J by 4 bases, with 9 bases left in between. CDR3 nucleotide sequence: TGTGCCAGTAGTATGCAGGCATCCTATGGCTACACCTTC. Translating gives CASSMQASYGYTF. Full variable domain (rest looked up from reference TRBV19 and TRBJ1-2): DGGITQSPKYLFRKEGQNVTLSCEQNLNHDAMYWYRQDPGQGLRLIYYSQIVNDFQKGDIAEGYSVSREKKESFPLTVTSAQKNPTAFYLCASSMQASYGYTFGSGTRLTVV.

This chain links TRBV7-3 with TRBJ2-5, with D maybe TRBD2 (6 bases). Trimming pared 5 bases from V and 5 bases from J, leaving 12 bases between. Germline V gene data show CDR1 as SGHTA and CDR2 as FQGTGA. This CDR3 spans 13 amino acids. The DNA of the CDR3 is TGTGCCAGCAGCGCGGGACCTCGCGAGACCCAGTACTTC. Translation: CASSAGPRETQYF. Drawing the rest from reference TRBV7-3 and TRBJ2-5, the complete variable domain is GAGVSQTPSNKVTEKGKYVELRCDPISGHTALYWYRQSLGQGPEFLIYFQGTGAADDSGLPNDRFFAVRPEGSVSTLKIQRTERGDSAVYLCASSAGPRETQYFGPGTRLLVL.

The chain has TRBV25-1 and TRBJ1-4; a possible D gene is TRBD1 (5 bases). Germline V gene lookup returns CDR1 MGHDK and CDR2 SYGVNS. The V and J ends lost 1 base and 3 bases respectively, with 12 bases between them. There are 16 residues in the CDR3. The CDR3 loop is CASSELTARSNEKLFF. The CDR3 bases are TGTGCCAGCAGTGAATTGACAGCCAGGTCTAATGAAAAACTGTTTTTT.

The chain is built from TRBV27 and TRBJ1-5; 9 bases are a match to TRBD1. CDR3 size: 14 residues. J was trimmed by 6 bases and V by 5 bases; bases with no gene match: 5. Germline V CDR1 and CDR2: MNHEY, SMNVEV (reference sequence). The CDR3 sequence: CASSLGTGSQPQHF. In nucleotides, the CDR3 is TGTGCCAGCAGTCTTGGGACAGGGAGTCAGCCCCAGCATTTT.

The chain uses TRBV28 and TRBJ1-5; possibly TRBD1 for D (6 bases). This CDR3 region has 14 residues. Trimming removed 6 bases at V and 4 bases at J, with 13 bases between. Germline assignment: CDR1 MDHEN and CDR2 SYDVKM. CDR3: CASSTGISNQPQHF. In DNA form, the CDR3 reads TGTGCCAGCAGCACAGGGATTTCAAATCAGCCCCAGCATTTT.

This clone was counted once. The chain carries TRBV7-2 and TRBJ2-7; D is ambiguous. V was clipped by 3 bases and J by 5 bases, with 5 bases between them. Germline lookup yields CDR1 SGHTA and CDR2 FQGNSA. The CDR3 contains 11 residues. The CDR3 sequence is CASSFSHEQYF. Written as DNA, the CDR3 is TGTGCCAGCAGCTTTTCCCACGAGCAGTACTTC.

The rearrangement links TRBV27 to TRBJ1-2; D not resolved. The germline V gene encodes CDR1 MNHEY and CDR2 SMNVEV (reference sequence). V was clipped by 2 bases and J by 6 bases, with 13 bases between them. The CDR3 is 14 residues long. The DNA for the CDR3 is TGTGCCAGCAGTTTAAAGGGTGGAAGGGATGGCTACACCTTC. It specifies CASSLKGGRDGYTF.

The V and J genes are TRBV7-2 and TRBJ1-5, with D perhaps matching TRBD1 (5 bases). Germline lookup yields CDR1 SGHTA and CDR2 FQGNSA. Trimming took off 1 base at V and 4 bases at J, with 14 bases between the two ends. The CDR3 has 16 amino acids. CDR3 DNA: TGTGCCAGCAGCTTAGGGGACGGGCGCCTTAATCAGCCCCAGCATTTT. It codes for CASSLGDGRLNQPQHF.

As DNA, the CDR3 is TGTGCCAGCAGTCTGGTGGGGGGGAGCTCCGGGGAGCTGTTTTTT. Translated: CASSLVGGSSGELFF. The chain couples TRBV6-5 to TRBJ2-2, with 7 bases identical to TRBD2. J lost 6 bases, V lost 5 bases, and 9 bases had no gene match. This CDR3 is 15 amino acids long. Germline V gene data show CDR1 as MNHEY and CDR2 as SVGAGI.

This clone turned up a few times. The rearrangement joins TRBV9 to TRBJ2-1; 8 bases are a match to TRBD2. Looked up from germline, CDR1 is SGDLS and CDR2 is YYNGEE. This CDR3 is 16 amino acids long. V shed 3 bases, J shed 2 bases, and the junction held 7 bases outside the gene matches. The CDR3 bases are TGTGCCAGCAGCGAAACTAGCGGTCCACCCTACAATGAGCAGTTCTTC. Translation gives CASSETSGPPYNEQFF. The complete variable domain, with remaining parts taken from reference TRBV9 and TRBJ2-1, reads DSGVTQTPKHLITATGQRVTLRCSPRSGDLSVYWYQQSLDQGLQFLIQYYNGEERAKGNILERFSAQQFPDLHSELNLSSLELGDSALYFCASSETSGPPYNEQFFGPGTRLTVL.

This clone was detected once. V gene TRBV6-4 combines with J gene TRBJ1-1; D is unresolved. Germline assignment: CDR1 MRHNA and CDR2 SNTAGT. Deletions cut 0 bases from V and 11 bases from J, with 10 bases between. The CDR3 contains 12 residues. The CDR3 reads CASSDSRGKAFF. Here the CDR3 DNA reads TGTGCCAGCAGTGACTCGAGAGGGAAGGCTTTCTTT.

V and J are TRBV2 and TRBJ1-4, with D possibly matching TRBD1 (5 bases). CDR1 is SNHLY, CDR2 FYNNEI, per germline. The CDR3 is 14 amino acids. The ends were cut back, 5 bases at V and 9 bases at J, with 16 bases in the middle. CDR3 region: CASSLTGGLKKLFF. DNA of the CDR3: TGTGCCAGCAGTTTGACGGGGGGATTGAAAAAACTGTTTTTT.

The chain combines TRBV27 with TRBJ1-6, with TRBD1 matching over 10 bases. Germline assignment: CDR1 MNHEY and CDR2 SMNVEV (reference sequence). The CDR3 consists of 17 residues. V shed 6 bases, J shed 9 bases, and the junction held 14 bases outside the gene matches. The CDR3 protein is CASSSLRQGARGSPLHF. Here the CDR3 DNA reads TGTGCCAGCAGCTCGCTACGACAGGGGGCGCGGGGTTCACCCCTCCACTTT.

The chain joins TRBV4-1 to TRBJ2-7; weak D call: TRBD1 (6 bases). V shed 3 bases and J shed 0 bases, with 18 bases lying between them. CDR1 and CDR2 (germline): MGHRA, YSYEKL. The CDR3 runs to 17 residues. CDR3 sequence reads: CASSQPFHQGNSYEQYF. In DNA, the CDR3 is TGCGCCAGCAGCCAGCCATTTCATCAGGGGAACTCCTACGAGCAGTACTTC.

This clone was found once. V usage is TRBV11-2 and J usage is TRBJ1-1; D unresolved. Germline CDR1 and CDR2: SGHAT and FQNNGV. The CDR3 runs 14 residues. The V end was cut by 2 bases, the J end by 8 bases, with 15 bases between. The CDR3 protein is CASSLSASYTEAFF. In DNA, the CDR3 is TGTGCCAGCAGCTTATCCGCGTCCTATACGGAAGCTTTCTTT.

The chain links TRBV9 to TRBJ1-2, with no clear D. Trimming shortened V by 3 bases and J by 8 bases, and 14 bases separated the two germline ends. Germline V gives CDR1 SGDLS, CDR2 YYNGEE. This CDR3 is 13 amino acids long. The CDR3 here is CASSEQVGDGYTF. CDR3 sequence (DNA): TGTGCCAGCAGCGAACAAGTGGGTGACGGCTACACCTTC.

DNA for the CDR3: TGTGCCAGCAGCTTGCGGGGGGAGCAGTACTTC. Its translation is CASSLRGEQYF. The V gene is TRBV7-9, the J gene TRBJ2-7, with TRBD2 matching 7 bases. The CDR3 has 11 residues. J gave up 7 bases and V 3 bases, and 0 bases lay outside the gene matches. The V gene's germline CDR1 is SEHNR and CDR2 FQNEAQ (reference sequence).

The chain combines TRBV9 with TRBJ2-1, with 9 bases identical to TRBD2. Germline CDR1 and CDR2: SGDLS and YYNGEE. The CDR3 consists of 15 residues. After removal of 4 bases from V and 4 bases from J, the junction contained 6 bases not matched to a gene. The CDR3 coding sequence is TGTGCCAGCAGCCCAAGACTAGCGGAGTACAATGAGCAGTTCTTC. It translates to CASSPRLAEYNEQFF.

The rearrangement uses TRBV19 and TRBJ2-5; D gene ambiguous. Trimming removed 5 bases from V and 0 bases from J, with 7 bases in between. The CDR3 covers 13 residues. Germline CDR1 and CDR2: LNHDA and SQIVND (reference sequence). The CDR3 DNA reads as TGTGCCAGTAGTGCAGACAACCAAGAGACCCAGTACTTC. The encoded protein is CASSADNQETQYF.

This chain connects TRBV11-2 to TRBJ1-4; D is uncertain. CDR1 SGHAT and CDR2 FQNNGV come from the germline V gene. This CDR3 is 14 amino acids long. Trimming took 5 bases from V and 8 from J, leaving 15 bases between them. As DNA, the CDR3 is TGTGCCAGCAGCCCACTTAATCAAGGCGAAAAACTGTTTTTT. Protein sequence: CASSPLNQGEKLFF.

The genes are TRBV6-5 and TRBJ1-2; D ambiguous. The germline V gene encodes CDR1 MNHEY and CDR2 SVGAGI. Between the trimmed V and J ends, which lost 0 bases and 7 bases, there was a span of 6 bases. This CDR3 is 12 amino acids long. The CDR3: CASSYSPGGYTF. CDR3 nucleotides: TGTGCCAGCAGTTACTCACCTGGTGGCTACACCTTC.

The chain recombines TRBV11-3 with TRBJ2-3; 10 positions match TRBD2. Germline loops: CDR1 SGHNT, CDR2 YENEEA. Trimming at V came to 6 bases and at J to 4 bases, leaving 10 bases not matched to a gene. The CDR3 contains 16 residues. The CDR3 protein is CASSQVAGGGPDTQYF. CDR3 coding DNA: TGTGCCAGCAGTCAAGTAGCGGGAGGCGGCCCAGATACGCAGTATTTT.

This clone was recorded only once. CDR3 region: CASSPGGLSSNSPLHF. CDR3 bases: TGTGCCAGCTCACCGGGAGGGCTAAGTTCTAATTCACCCCTCCACTTT. This rearrangement joins TRBV18 to TRBJ1-6; D not certain. V lost 3 bases and J lost 6, with 15 bases in between. The CDR3 runs 16 residues. Germline values: CDR1 KGHSH, CDR2 LQKENI.

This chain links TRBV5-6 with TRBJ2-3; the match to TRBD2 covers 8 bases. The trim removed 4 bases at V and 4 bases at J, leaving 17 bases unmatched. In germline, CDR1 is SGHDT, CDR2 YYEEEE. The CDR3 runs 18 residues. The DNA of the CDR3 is TGTGCCAGCAGCCCGTGGGACGGGCGGGTAGCGGGGTCAGATACGCAGTATTTT. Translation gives CASSPWDGRVAGSDTQYF. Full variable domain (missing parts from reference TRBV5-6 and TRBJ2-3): DAGVTQSPTHLIKTRGQQVTLRCSPKSGHDTVSWYQQALGQGPQFIFQYYEEEERQRGNFPDRFSGHQFPNYSSELNVNALLLGDSALYLCASSPWDGRVAGSDTQYFGPGTRLTVL.

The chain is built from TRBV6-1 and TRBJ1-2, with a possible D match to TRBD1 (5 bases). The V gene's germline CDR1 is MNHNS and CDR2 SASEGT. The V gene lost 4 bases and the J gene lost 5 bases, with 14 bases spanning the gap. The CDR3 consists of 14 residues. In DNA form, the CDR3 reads TGTGCCAGCAGTGTGGGCAGGGACGCTTATGGCTACACCTTC. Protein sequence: CASSVGRDAYGYTF.